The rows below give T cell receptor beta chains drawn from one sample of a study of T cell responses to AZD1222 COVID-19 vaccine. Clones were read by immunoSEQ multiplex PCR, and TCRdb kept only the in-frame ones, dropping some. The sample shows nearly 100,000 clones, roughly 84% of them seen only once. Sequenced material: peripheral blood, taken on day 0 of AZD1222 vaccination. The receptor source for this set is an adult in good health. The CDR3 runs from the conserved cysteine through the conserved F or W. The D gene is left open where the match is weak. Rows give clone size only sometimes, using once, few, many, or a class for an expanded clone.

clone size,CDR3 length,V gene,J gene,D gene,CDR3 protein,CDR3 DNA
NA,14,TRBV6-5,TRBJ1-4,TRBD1,CASTRIQGTEKLFF,TGTGCCAGCACTCGGATACAGGGGACAGAAAAACTGTTTTTT
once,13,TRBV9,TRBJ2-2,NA,CASSGGTVQELFF,TGTGCCAGCAGCGGGGGAACAGTTCAGGAGCTGTTTTTT
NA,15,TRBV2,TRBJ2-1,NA,CASTGARSSYNEQFF,TGTGCCAGCACGGGTGCCCGAAGCTCCTACAATGAGCAGTTCTTC
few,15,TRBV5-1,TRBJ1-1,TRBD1,CASSQGQTMNTEAFF,TGCGCCAGCAGCCAGGGACAGACGATGAACACTGAAGCTTTCTTT
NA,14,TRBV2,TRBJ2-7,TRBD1,CASSKSGQFDEQYF,TGTGCCAGCAGTAAGTCGGGACAGTTCGACGAGCAGTACTTC
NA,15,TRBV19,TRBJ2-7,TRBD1,CASSAPGQGIAEQYF,TGTGCCAGTAGCGCCCCGGGACAGGGCATCGCCGAGCAGTACTTC
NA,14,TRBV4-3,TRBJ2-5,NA,CASSREWGKETQYF,TGCGCCAGCAGCCGGGAATGGGGGAAAGAGACCCAGTACTTC
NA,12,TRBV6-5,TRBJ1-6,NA,CASRAYNSPLHF,TGTGCCAGCAGGGCCTATAATTCACCCCTCCACTTT
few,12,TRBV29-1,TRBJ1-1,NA,CSVRSGVTEAFF,TGCAGCGTACGTTCGGGCGTGACTGAAGCTTTCTTT
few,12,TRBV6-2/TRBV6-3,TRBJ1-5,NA,CASSRVGQPQHF,TGTGCCAGCAGCAGGGTCGGTCAGCCCCAGCATTTT
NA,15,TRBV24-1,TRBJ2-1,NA,CATSDPNRVNNEQFF,TGTGCCACCAGTGATCCAAACAGGGTCAACAATGAGCAGTTCTTC
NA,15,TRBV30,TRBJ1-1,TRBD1,CAWSVGGGLGTEAFF,TGTGCCTGGAGTGTCGGAGGGGGCCTCGGCACTGAAGCTTTCTTT
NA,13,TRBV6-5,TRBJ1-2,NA,CASSSPNRDGYTF,TGTGCCAGCAGTTCGCCGAACAGGGATGGCTACACCTTC
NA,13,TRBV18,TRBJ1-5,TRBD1,CASTGTAGQPQHF,TGTGCCAGCACAGGGACAGCCGGCCAGCCCCAGCATTTT
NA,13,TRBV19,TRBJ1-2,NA,CASSIGLDYGYTF,TGTGCCAGTAGTATCGGCCTGGATTATGGCTACACCTTC
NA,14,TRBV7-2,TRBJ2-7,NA,CASGSGNRFYEQYF,TGTGCCAGCGGTTCCGGGAATCGTTTTTACGAGCAGTACTTC
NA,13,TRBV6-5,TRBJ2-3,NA,CASRPPGSYTQYF,TGTGCCAGCAGACCCCCGGGCAGTTATACGCAGTATTTT
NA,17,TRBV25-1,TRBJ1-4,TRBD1,CASSDSTGAEGIGKLFF,TGTGCCAGCAGTGATTCTACAGGGGCGGAGGGTATAGGAAAACTGTTTTTT
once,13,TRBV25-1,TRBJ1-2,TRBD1,CASRTDRGRGYTF,TGTGCCAGCAGGACCGACAGGGGTCGTGGCTACACCTTC
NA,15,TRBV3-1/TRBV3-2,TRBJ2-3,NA,CASSQDLVGTDTQYF,TGTGCCAGCAGCCAAGATCTTGTAGGCACAGATACGCAGTATTTT
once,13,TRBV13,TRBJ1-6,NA,CASSLRGTSPLHF,TGTGCCAGCAGCCTAAGGGGGACCTCACCCCTCCACTTT
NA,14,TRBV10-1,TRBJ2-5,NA,CASSESIGVKTQYF,TGCGCCAGCAGTGAGTCGATAGGGGTGAAGACCCAGTACTTC
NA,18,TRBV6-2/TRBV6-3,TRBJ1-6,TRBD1,CASSTGQGFRSYNSPLHF,TGTGCCAGCAGTACGGGACAGGGATTTCGTTCCTATAATTCACCCCTCCACTTT
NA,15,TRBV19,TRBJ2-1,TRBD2,CASSRSGGNYNEQFF,TGTGCCAGTAGTCGAAGCGGGGGGAATTACAATGAGCAGTTCTTC
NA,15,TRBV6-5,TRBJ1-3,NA,CASSYSSRRGNTIYF,TGTGCCAGCAGTTACTCGAGTCGACGGGGAAACACCATATATTTT
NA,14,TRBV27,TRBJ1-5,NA,CASSFTQAVEPQHF,TGTGCCAGCAGTTTCACCCAGGCAGTCGAACCCCAGCATTTT
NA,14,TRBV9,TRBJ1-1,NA,CASSPGDLYTEAFF,TGTGCCAGCAGCCCCGGGGACCTGTACACTGAAGCTTTCTTT